These 28 T cell receptor beta chains share one sample of origin, sequenced in a study of shared clonotypes between healthy human individuals. Sequencing was performed with immunoSEQ multiplex PCR; in TCRdb, only in-frame clones are kept and a portion is missing. The sample consists of roughly 2 million clones, around 95% of them appearing once. The sample comprised naive CD4+ T cells sorted from blood. The subset: CD45RA+ positively selected. All receptors derive from a man aged 18 to 29 in good health.

This clone was seen just once. The chain has TRBV29-1 and TRBJ2-7; TRBD1 agrees at 12 bases. After removal of 3 bases from V and 6 bases from J, the junction contained 12 bases not matched to a gene. CDR1 SQVTM and CDR2 ANQGSEA come from the germline V gene. The CDR3 totals 16 residues. Here the CDR3 DNA reads TGCAGCGTTGATCCCCGTGGGGGACAGGGGGCCGGCGAGCAGTACTTC. As protein: CSVDPRGGQGAGEQYF.

This clone was seen just once. The gene calls are TRBV30 and TRBJ2-7, with 7 bases lining up with TRBD1. J gave up 3 bases and V 2 bases, and 13 bases lay outside the gene matches. CDR3 size: 16 residues. Germline V gene data show CDR1 as GTSNPN and CDR2 as SVGIG (reference sequence). The CDR3 bases are TGTGCCTGGAGTTACCAACTTCACAGGGGCGGCTACGAGCAGTACTTC. Its translation: CAWSYQLHRGGYEQYF.

This clone was detected only a few times. The chain joins TRBV29-1 to TRBJ1-2; D may be TRBD1 (6 bases). The CDR3 spans 13 residues. The germline V gene has CDR1 SQVTM and CDR2 ANQGSEA. The V end lost 7 bases, the J end lost 13 bases, and 25 bases lay between the germline ends. CDR3 nucleotides: TGCAGCGCCCGGGGGGGGGCAGATCTTTCCGGCACCTTC. This codes for CSARGGADLSGTF.

The chain carries TRBV7-2 and TRBJ2-6, with a tentative D call TRBD2 (6 bases). This CDR3 contains 17 residues. Between the trimmed V and J ends, which lost 4 bases and 2 bases, there was a span of 15 bases. The germline CDR1 and CDR2 sequences are SGHTA and FQGNSA. In DNA form, the CDR3 reads TGTGCCAGCAGCTCCCGGGGACTGTCAACTGGGGCCAACGTCCTGACTTTC. Translating it yields CASSSRGLSTGANVLTF. The full variable domain, its missing parts supplied by reference TRBV7-2 and TRBJ2-6, is GAGVSQSPSNKVTEKGKDVELRCDPISGHTALYWYRQSLGQGLEFLIYFQGNSAPDKSGLPSDRFSAERTGGSVSTLTIQRTQQEDSAVYLCASSSRGLSTGANVLTFGAGSRLTVL.

The V call is TRBV27, the J call TRBJ1-3; maybe TRBD1 (5 bases). Germline assignment: CDR1 MNHEY and CDR2 SMNVEV (reference sequence). V lost 2 bases, J lost 4 bases, and 9 bases lay in between. The CDR3 length is 14 residues. The CDR3 is CASSLRDLGNTIYF. The DNA for the CDR3 is TGTGCCAGCAGTTTAAGGGACCTCGGAAACACCATATATTTT.

This clone was seen only once. The chain links TRBV19 to TRBJ1-1, with D unclear. Germline-derived CDR1 and CDR2 are LNHDA and SQIVND (reference sequence). Trimming cost V 9 bases and J 6 bases, with 8 bases left between them. The CDR3 contains 10 residues. The DNA of the CDR3 is TGTGCCAGGATCGGTTCTGAAGCTTTCTTT. Its translation: CARIGSEAFF.

V usage is TRBV5-1 and J usage is TRBJ2-7; 7 bases line up with TRBD1. The CDR3 extends over 15 amino acids. Germline V lookup: CDR1 SGHRS, CDR2 YFSETQ. The V gene end was trimmed by 1 base and the J gene end by 2 bases; junction bases not matched to a gene: 6. CDR3 sequence reads: CASSLRAGGAYEQYF. Here the CDR3 DNA reads TGCGCCAGCAGCTTGAGGGCAGGGGGTGCCTACGAGCAGTACTTC.

This CDR3 is CASSESIGFVGEGKETQYF. The CDR3 nucleotides are TGCGCCAGCAGTGAGTCGATCGGATTTGTGGGAGAGGGTAAAGAGACCCAGTACTTC. The rearrangement joins TRBV10-2 to TRBJ2-5, with D perhaps TRBD2 (5 bases). Germline V lookup: CDR1 WSHSY, CDR2 SAAADI. The V gene lost 0 bases and the J gene lost 3 bases, with 23 bases spanning the gap. This CDR3 is 19 amino acids long.

About this clone itself: This specimen includes other DNA sequences encoding the same CDR3. The genes are TRBV18 and TRBJ1-6; a weak D match, TRBD1 (6 bases). Germline V lookup: CDR1 KGHSH, CDR2 LQKENI. The CDR3 spans 14 residues. Between the trimmed V and J ends, which lost 6 bases and 7 bases, there was a span of 13 bases. The chain's CDR3 is CASSPGAENSPLHF. The CDR3 DNA reads as TGTGCCAGCTCGCCGGGGGCCGAGAATTCACCCCTCCACTTT.

The V and J genes are TRBV25-1 and TRBJ2-1; 10 positions match TRBD2. CDR1 and CDR2 (germline): MGHDK, SYGVNS. This CDR3 is 16 amino acids long. J gave up 4 bases and V 3 bases, and 6 bases lay outside the gene matches. DNA for the CDR3: TGTGCCAGCAGTGAGTTAAGCGGGGGGGAATACAATGAGCAGTTCTTC. Translated: CASSELSGGEYNEQFF.

CDR3 DNA sequence: TGCGCCAGCAGCCCGGGGGACAGGGGGAACACTGAAGCTTTCTTT. Translation: CASSPGDRGNTEAFF. The chain carries TRBV4-3 and TRBJ1-1, with 10 bases aligning to TRBD1. The germline V gene encodes CDR1 LGHNA and CDR2 YSLEER. CDR3 length: 15 residues. Trimming took 4 bases from V and 1 from J; bases not matched to a gene: 3.

The rearrangement links TRBV6-4 to TRBJ2-7; D is uncertain. V lost 7 bases to trimming and J lost 2 bases, with 9 bases between them. This CDR3 is 12 amino acids long. CDR1 is MRHNA, CDR2 SNTAGT, per germline. CDR3 amino acids: CASIPAPYEQYF. CDR3 bases: TGTGCCAGCATCCCCGCCCCCTACGAGCAGTACTTC.

This sequence joins TRBV5-1 and TRBJ1-2; D unclear. The CDR3 loop spans 16 amino acids. The germline V gene encodes CDR1 SGHRS and CDR2 YFSETQ. Trimming cost V 3 bases and J 0 bases, with 15 bases left between them. DNA for the CDR3: TGCGCCAGCAGCTCCACCCCCCTATCTCCTAACTATGGCTACACCTTC. This sequence encodes CASSSTPLSPNYGYTF.

The chain couples TRBV11-2 to TRBJ1-2; D perhaps matches TRBD1 (5 bases). CDR1 SGHAT and CDR2 FQNNGV come from the germline V gene. With 5 bases removed from V and 0 bases from J, the gap between germline ends came to 13 bases. This CDR3 contains 15 residues. CDR3 sequence reads: CASSPGDRPNYGYTF. In nucleotides, the CDR3 is TGTGCCAGCAGCCCCGGAGACAGACCTAACTATGGCTACACCTTC.

This clone was observed a handful of times. The rearrangement joins TRBV19 to TRBJ2-2; D is ambiguous. Per germline, CDR1 LNHDA and CDR2 SQIVND (reference sequence). The V end lost 3 bases, the J end lost 4 bases, and 9 bases lay between the germline ends. This CDR3 comprises 14 residues. DNA for the CDR3: TGTGCCAGTAGTATCTCTGGGGTCACCGGGGAGCTGTTTTTT. It is translated as CASSISGVTGELFF. The entire variable domain, with the rest obtained from reference TRBV19 and TRBJ2-2, is as follows: DGGITQSPKYLFRKEGQNVTLSCEQNLNHDAMYWYRQDPGQGLRLIYYSQIVNDFQKGDIAEGYSVSREKKESFPLTVTSAQKNPTAFYLCASSISGVTGELFFGEGSRLTVL.

This clone was counted once. The chain links TRBV7-2 to TRBJ2-5; 7 bases align to TRBD1. The CDR3 is 16 amino acids. With 3 bases clipped from V and 1 base from J, the junction kept 8 bases outside the gene matches. Germline values: CDR1 SGHTA, CDR2 FQGNSA. The CDR3 loop reads CASSLRLGQAQETQYF. The CDR3 coding sequence is TGTGCCAGCAGCTTGCGACTCGGACAGGCCCAAGAGACCCAGTACTTC.

The J gene is TRBJ1-1, the V gene TRBV6-1; TRBD1 matches 7 bases. V gave up 10 bases and J gave up 3 bases; unmatched junction bases: 8. The CDR3 extends over 13 amino acids. The V gene's germline CDR1 is MNHNS and CDR2 SASEGT. The CDR3 is CATGTASDTEAFF. As DNA, the CDR3 is TGTGCCACCGGGACAGCCTCTGACACTGAAGCTTTCTTT.

This clone was seen a few times. This chain joins TRBV11-3 and TRBJ1-2; 7 positions agree with TRBD1. This CDR3 region has 15 residues. With V trimmed by 3 bases and J by 5 bases, 9 bases remained unmatched. Germline loops: CDR1 SGHNT, CDR2 YENEEA. CDR3 coding DNA: TGTGCCAGCAGCTTCCCCCGGGACAGCAGTTATGGCTACACCTTC. Translating gives CASSFPRDSSYGYTF. Full variable domain (remainder filled in from reference TRBV11-3 and TRBJ1-2): EAGVVQSPRYKIIEKKQPVAFWCNPISGHNTLYWYLQNLGQGPELLIRYENEEAVDDSQLPKDRFSAERLKGVDSTLKIQPAELGDSAVYLCASSFPRDSSYGYTFGSGTRLTVV.

A note on this clone: Other DNA sequences within the sample encode an identical CDR3. V gene TRBV30 combines with J gene TRBJ2-3; weak D call: TRBD1 (5 bases). This CDR3 comprises 13 residues. Trimming cost V 1 base and J 0 bases, with 5 bases left between them. Germline CDR1 GTSNPN, CDR2 SVGIG (reference sequence). The CDR3 nucleotides are TGTGCCTGGAGTGGGGGCAGCACAGATACGCAGTATTTT. This gives the protein CAWSGGSTDTQYF.

The rearrangement links TRBV7-2 to TRBJ2-5; TRBD2 agrees at 11 bases. The CDR3 runs to 15 residues. V dropped 6 bases and J dropped 4; count of bases not matched to a gene: 7. Germline V lookup: CDR1 SGHTA, CDR2 FQGNSA. The CDR3 DNA reads TGTGCCAGCAGTCTAGCGGGGGGTCGAGGAGAGACCCAGTACTTC. Its translation is CASSLAGGRGETQYF.

This sequence joins TRBV6-5 and TRBJ2-1; weak D call: TRBD2 (6 bases). The CDR3 loop spans 16 amino acids. The V end lost 0 bases, the J end lost 5 bases, and 14 bases lay between the germline ends. Germline-derived CDR1 and CDR2 are MNHEY and SVGAGI. The CDR3 bases are TGTGCCAGCAGTTACTCCTACGGGAGTCCTGACAATGAGCAGTTCTTC. Its protein product is CASSYSYGSPDNEQFF.

This clone was counted a single time. This chain connects TRBV4-3 to TRBJ2-2, with 7 bases matching TRBD1. The V gene's germline CDR1 is LGHNA and CDR2 YSLEER. V was clipped by 2 bases and J by 2 bases; unmatched bases: 2. The CDR3 sequence is 15 residues long. DNA for the CDR3: TGCGCCAGCAGCCAACAGGGGGTTAACACCGGGGAGCTGTTTTTT. Residues: CASSQQGVNTGELFF.

Turning to this clone: A read error may produce the germline difference seen at one junction end. V is TRBV2 and J is TRBJ2-3; D is possibly TRBD2 (6 bases). This CDR3 contains 11 residues. CDR1 and CDR2 (germline): SNHLY, FYNNEI. CDR3 in amino acids: CASSPGLHGLF. In nucleotides, the CDR3 is TGTGCCAGCAGCCCCGGACTACACGGACTTTTT.

The chain is built from TRBV4-3 and TRBJ2-4; 9 bases agree with TRBD2. V was clipped by 0 bases and J by 2 bases; unmatched bases: 5. Germline CDR1 reads LGHNA; CDR2 reads YSLEER. This CDR3 has 17 residues. CDR3 loop: CASSQEVAGETKNIQYF. The CDR3 nucleotides are TGCGCCAGCAGCCAAGAGGTAGCGGGAGAGACCAAAAACATTCAGTACTTC.

The chain employs TRBV30 and TRBJ2-7; 11 bases fit TRBD2. The CDR3 runs 14 residues. In germline, CDR1 is GTSNPN, CDR2 SVGIG (reference sequence). Trimming removed 3 bases from V and 6 bases from J; junction bases left unmatched: 7. The CDR3 region has the DNA TGTGCCTGGAGCAGGAGACTAGCGGGAACCGAGCAGTACTTC. Its translation is CAWSRRLAGTEQYF.

This chain joins TRBV30 and TRBJ1-2; possible D gene TRBD1, 5 bases. CDR1 and CDR2 from the germline V gene are GTSNPN and SVGIG (reference sequence). The germline V and J ends were trimmed by 1 base and 7 bases, with 10 bases remaining between them. The CDR3 has 12 amino acids. The CDR3: CAWSEPGLGYTF. The CDR3 bases are TGTGCCTGGAGTGAACCAGGGCTTGGCTACACCTTC. The full variable domain, in which reference TRBV30 and TRBJ1-2 provide the parts outside the CDR3, is SQTIHQWPATLVQPVGSPLSLECTVEGTSNPNLYWYRQAAGRGLQLLFYSVGIGQISSEVPQNLSASRPQDRQFILSSKKLLLSDSGFYLCAWSEPGLGYTFGSGTRLTVV.

The chain uses TRBV15 and TRBJ2-7; TRBD1 matches 7 bases. The CDR3 is made up of 14 amino acids. In germline, CDR1 is LNHNV, CDR2 YYDKDF (reference sequence). V lost 0 bases and J lost 4; bases outside the gene matches: 3. The CDR3 loop reads CATSREQGSYEQYF. The CDR3 nucleotides read TGTGCCACCAGCAGAGAACAGGGGAGTTACGAGCAGTACTTC.

This chain uses TRBV11-3 with TRBJ2-7, with D unclear. Trimming cost V 9 bases and J 3 bases, with 12 bases left between them. This CDR3 comprises 12 residues. Per germline, CDR1 SGHNT and CDR2 YENEEA. The CDR3, as DNA: TGTGCCAGATCGCAAGGGAACTACGAGCAGTACTTC. This codes for CARSQGNYEQYF.